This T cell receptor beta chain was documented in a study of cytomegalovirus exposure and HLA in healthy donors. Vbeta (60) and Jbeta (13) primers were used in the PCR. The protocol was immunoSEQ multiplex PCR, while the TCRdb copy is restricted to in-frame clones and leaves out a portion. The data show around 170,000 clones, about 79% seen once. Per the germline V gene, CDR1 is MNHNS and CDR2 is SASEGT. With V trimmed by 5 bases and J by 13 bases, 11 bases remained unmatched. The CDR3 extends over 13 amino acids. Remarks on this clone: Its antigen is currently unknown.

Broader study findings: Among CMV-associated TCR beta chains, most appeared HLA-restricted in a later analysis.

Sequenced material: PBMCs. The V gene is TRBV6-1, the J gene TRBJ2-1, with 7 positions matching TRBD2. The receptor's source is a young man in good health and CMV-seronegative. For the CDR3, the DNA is TGTGCCAGCAGTCCTGGGGAGGGACTTCAACAGTTCTTC. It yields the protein CASSPGEGLQQFF.